Listed below are T cell receptor beta chains from one sample, sequenced in a study of identical twins' blood T cells. MiXCR was run by TCRdb on the 5' RACE reads, yielding one entry per CDR3 protein. The profile shows 350,000 to 400,000 distinct CDR3 sequences, 28% of them singletons. The sequenced sample was PBMCs. The source of these receptors is a woman aged 18-49 years in good health. Both conserved end residues are part of each CDR3. The order of the fields is J gene, clone size, D gene, V gene, CDR3 protein, CDR3 DNA. The D gene is left open where the match is weak. Some rows have no size entry. The others give once, few or many, or a class for an expanded clone.

j_gene: TRBJ2-7
abundance: few
d_gene: NA
v_gene: TRBV7-2
CDR3aa: CASSLGYSLSEQYF
CDR3nt: TGTGCCAGCAGCTTAGGTTACTCTCTTTCCGAGCAGTACTTC

j_gene: TRBJ1-5
abundance: NA
d_gene: TRBD1
v_gene: TRBV19
CDR3aa: CASSMLGQGARQPQHF
CDR3nt: TGTGCCAGTAGTATGCTCGGACAGGGGGCGAGGCAGCCCCAGCATTTT

j_gene: TRBJ2-7
abundance: NA
d_gene: NA
v_gene: TRBV29-1
CDR3aa: CSGLLFYEQYF
CDR3nt: TGCAGCGGCTTACTATTTTACGAGCAGTACTTC

j_gene: TRBJ1-2
abundance: NA
d_gene: TRBD1
v_gene: TRBV6-6
CDR3aa: CASSQGQGYGYTF
CDR3nt: TGTGCCAGCAGTCAGGGACAGGGATATGGCTACACCTTC

j_gene: TRBJ1-1
abundance: NA
d_gene: NA
v_gene: TRBV6-6
CDR3aa: CASSYSAGAEALF
CDR3nt: TGTGCCAGCAGTTACTCGGCAGGGGCTGAAGCTTTATTT

j_gene: TRBJ2-5
abundance: NA
d_gene: TRBD2
v_gene: TRBV13
CDR3aa: CASSLAGLAGETQYF
CDR3nt: TGTGCCAGCAGCTTAGCTGGACTAGCAGGAGAGACCCAGTACTTC

j_gene: TRBJ1-4
abundance: few
d_gene: NA
v_gene: TRBV20-1
CDR3aa: CSAGGVDEKLFF
CDR3nt: TGCAGTGCTGGCGGGGTTGATGAAAAACTGTTTTTT

j_gene: TRBJ2-1
abundance: many
d_gene: NA
v_gene: TRBV5-1
CDR3aa: CASSTSSYNEQFF
CDR3nt: TGCGCCAGCAGCACCAGCTCCTACAATGAGCAGTTCTTC

j_gene: TRBJ1-1
abundance: NA
d_gene: NA
v_gene: TRBV4-3
CDR3aa: CASSRIRSLGSLGTEAFF
CDR3nt: TGCGCCAGCAGCCGGATTCGAAGTTTAGGGAGTCTTGGCACTGAAGCTTTCTTT

j_gene: TRBJ1-2
abundance: NA
d_gene: TRBD1
v_gene: TRBV29-1
CDR3aa: CSVIDRAYGYTF
CDR3nt: TGCAGCGTTATCGACAGGGCCTATGGCTACACCTTC

j_gene: TRBJ2-1
abundance: few
d_gene: NA
v_gene: TRBV28
CDR3aa: CASSAHGSSGKFF
CDR3nt: TGTGCCAGCAGTGCCCATGGGTCCTCTGGGAAGTTCTTC

j_gene: TRBJ1-1
abundance: NA
d_gene: NA
v_gene: TRBV9
CDR3aa: CASSEAPRGGNTEAFF
CDR3nt: TGTGCCAGCAGCGAGGCCCCCAGGGGAGGGAACACTGAAGCTTTCTTT

j_gene: TRBJ2-2
abundance: few
d_gene: TRBD1
v_gene: TRBV9
CDR3aa: CASGQGGTGELFF
CDR3nt: TGTGCCAGTGGACAGGGAGGAACCGGGGAGCTGTTTTTT

j_gene: TRBJ1-2
abundance: NA
d_gene: NA
v_gene: TRBV6-1
CDR3aa: CASSSSMGYGYTF
CDR3nt: TGTGCCAGCAGTAGCTCCATGGGGTATGGCTACACCTTC

j_gene: TRBJ1-6
abundance: NA
d_gene: TRBD1
v_gene: TRBV10-2
CDR3aa: CDSSDPGTGGLNSPLHF
CDR3nt: TGCGACAGCAGTGATCCCGGGACAGGGGGCTTGAATTCACCCCTCCACTTT

j_gene: TRBJ2-7
abundance: few
d_gene: NA
v_gene: TRBV29-1
CDR3aa: CSVIGTHSYEQYF
CDR3nt: TGCAGCGTTATTGGGACACACTCCTACGAGCAGTACTTC

j_gene: TRBJ2-1
abundance: many
d_gene: TRBD2
v_gene: TRBV20-1
CDR3aa: CSAPGLAGAVNEQFF
CDR3nt: TGCAGTGCTCCCGGACTAGCGGGAGCTGTTAATGAGCAGTTCTTC

j_gene: TRBJ2-7
abundance: few
d_gene: NA
v_gene: TRBV10-2
CDR3aa: CASRENYEQYF
CDR3nt: TGCGCCAGCAGAGAGAACTACGAGCAGTACTTC

j_gene: TRBJ1-4
abundance: NA
d_gene: NA
v_gene: TRBV29-1
CDR3aa: CSAEGANEKLFF
CDR3nt: TGCAGCGCCGAGGGTGCTAATGAAAAACTGTTTTTT

j_gene: TRBJ1-5
abundance: NA
d_gene: NA
v_gene: TRBV7-9
CDR3aa: CASSFPGRDQPQHF
CDR3nt: TGTGCCAGCAGCTTCCCAGGGCGGGATCAGCCCCAGCATTTT

j_gene: TRBJ1-1
abundance: few
d_gene: NA
v_gene: TRBV29-1
CDR3aa: CSVVRGGNTEAFF
CDR3nt: TGCAGCGTTGTCCGGGGGGGGAACACTGAAGCTTTCTTT

j_gene: TRBJ2-5
abundance: few
d_gene: NA
v_gene: TRBV7-2
CDR3aa: CASSFRKETQYF
CDR3nt: TGTGCCAGCAGCTTTAGGAAAGAGACCCAGTACTTC

j_gene: TRBJ2-7
abundance: few
d_gene: TRBD1
v_gene: TRBV29-1
CDR3aa: CSVWTGGSYEQYF
CDR3nt: TGCAGCGTTTGGACAGGGGGTTCCTACGAGCAGTACTTC

j_gene: TRBJ1-2
abundance: NA
d_gene: NA
v_gene: TRBV7-2
CDR3aa: CASSLGWANYGYTF
CDR3nt: TGTGCCAGCAGCTTAGGGTGGGCAAACTATGGCTACACCTTC

j_gene: TRBJ1-5
abundance: few
d_gene: NA
v_gene: TRBV6-2/TRBV6-3
CDR3aa: CASRGTMVSNQPQHF
CDR3nt: TGTGCCAGCAGGGGGACGATGGTAAGCAATCAGCCCCAGCATTTT

j_gene: TRBJ1-5
abundance: few
d_gene: TRBD1
v_gene: TRBV23-1
CDR3aa: CASSPEGDRVHQPQHF
CDR3nt: TGCGCCAGCAGTCCCGAAGGGGACAGGGTGCATCAGCCCCAGCATTTT

j_gene: TRBJ2-1
abundance: NA
d_gene: NA
v_gene: TRBV3-1
CDR3aa: CASSRGGSLNEQFF
CDR3nt: TGTGCCAGCAGCCGTGGGGGTTCCCTCAATGAGCAGTTCTTC

j_gene: TRBJ2-1
abundance: NA
d_gene: NA
v_gene: TRBV20-1
CDR3aa: CSATARDFSYNEQFF
CDR3nt: TGCAGTGCTACCGCTCGGGACTTCTCCTACAATGAGCAGTTCTTC

j_gene: TRBJ1-1
abundance: NA
d_gene: TRBD1
v_gene: TRBV6-6
CDR3aa: CASSLGTGRWAFF
CDR3nt: TGTGCCAGCAGTCTTGGGACAGGGAGGTGGGCTTTCTTT

j_gene: TRBJ1-3
abundance: few
d_gene: NA
v_gene: TRBV7-8
CDR3aa: CASSFGAGVANTIYF
CDR3nt: TGTGCCAGCAGCTTCGGAGCGGGGGTAGCAAACACCATATATTTT

j_gene: TRBJ1-4
abundance: NA
d_gene: TRBD1
v_gene: TRBV19
CDR3aa: CASGQGAEKLFF
CDR3nt: TGTGCCAGTGGACAGGGGGCGGAAAAACTGTTTTTT

j_gene: TRBJ1-3
abundance: few
d_gene: TRBD1
v_gene: TRBV11-3
CDR3aa: CASGDRGHGNTIYF
CDR3nt: TGTGCCAGCGGCGACAGGGGGCATGGAAACACCATATATTTT

j_gene: TRBJ1-5
abundance: NA
d_gene: NA
v_gene: TRBV20-1
CDR3aa: CSAEGEGNQPQHF
CDR3nt: TGCAGTGCTGAGGGAGAGGGCAATCAGCCCCAGCATTTT

j_gene: TRBJ1-1
abundance: NA
d_gene: TRBD1
v_gene: TRBV4-1
CDR3aa: CASSYGTGGRGTEAFF
CDR3nt: TGCGCCAGCAGCTACGGGACAGGGGGTCGGGGAACTGAAGCTTTCTTT

j_gene: TRBJ1-2
abundance: many
d_gene: NA
v_gene: TRBV29-1
CDR3aa: CSVEARIYGYTF
CDR3nt: TGCAGCGTTGAAGCCAGAATTTATGGCTACACCTTC

j_gene: TRBJ1-1
abundance: NA
d_gene: NA
v_gene: TRBV7-2
CDR3aa: CASSFIGRGNTEAFF
CDR3nt: TGTGCCAGCAGCTTTATTGGAAGGGGAAACACTGAAGCTTTCTTT

j_gene: TRBJ1-5
abundance: NA
d_gene: TRBD1
v_gene: TRBV7-9
CDR3aa: CASSLGTGVYQPQHF
CDR3nt: TGTGCCAGCAGCTTGGGGACAGGGGTTTATCAGCCCCAGCATTTT

j_gene: TRBJ1-5
abundance: NA
d_gene: NA
v_gene: TRBV20-1
CDR3aa: CSANAGPLNQPQHF
CDR3nt: TGCAGTGCTAACGCGGGACCCCTTAATCAGCCCCAGCATTTT

j_gene: TRBJ2-5
abundance: NA
d_gene: NA
v_gene: TRBV29-1
CDR3aa: CSVEERGLEETQYF
CDR3nt: TGCAGCGTTGAAGAGAGGGGACTTGAGGAGACCCAGTACTTC

j_gene: TRBJ2-2
abundance: NA
d_gene: TRBD2
v_gene: TRBV5-8
CDR3aa: CASSSHPQAGVSGELFF
CDR3nt: TGTGCCAGCAGCTCTCACCCTCAAGCGGGAGTTTCCGGGGAGCTGTTTTTT

j_gene: TRBJ2-2
abundance: few
d_gene: NA
v_gene: TRBV6-6
CDR3aa: CASSYPLQSANTGELFF
CDR3nt: TGTGCCAGCAGTTACCCCCTCCAAAGCGCGAACACCGGGGAGCTGTTTTTT

j_gene: TRBJ2-7
abundance: NA
d_gene: NA
v_gene: TRBV5-1
CDR3aa: CASSLPTGNYEQYF
CDR3nt: TGCGCCAGCAGCCTACCTACAGGGAACTACGAGCAGTACTTC

j_gene: TRBJ1-1
abundance: NA
d_gene: NA
v_gene: TRBV7-3
CDR3aa: CARSLLRGNTEAFF
CDR3nt: TGTGCCCGCAGCCTCCTCAGGGGGAACACTGAAGCTTTCTTT

j_gene: TRBJ2-3
abundance: many
d_gene: TRBD1
v_gene: TRBV20-1
CDR3aa: CSAAQGFSTDTQYF
CDR3nt: TGCAGTGCGGCACAGGGGTTTAGCACAGATACGCAGTATTTT

j_gene: TRBJ2-3
abundance: NA
d_gene: NA
v_gene: TRBV20-1
CDR3aa: CSASTLVKGTDTQYF
CDR3nt: TGCAGTGCTAGCACACTAGTCAAGGGCACAGATACGCAGTATTTT

j_gene: TRBJ1-2
abundance: NA
d_gene: TRBD1
v_gene: TRBV9
CDR3aa: CASSSHVQGGIGYTF
CDR3nt: TGTGCCAGCAGCAGCCACGTACAGGGGGGAATTGGCTACACCTTC

j_gene: TRBJ2-7
abundance: NA
d_gene: NA
v_gene: TRBV20-1
CDR3aa: CSARDAGRPNEQYF
CDR3nt: TGCAGCGCTAGAGATGCGGGTCGACCTAACGAGCAGTACTTC

j_gene: TRBJ1-1
abundance: NA
d_gene: NA
v_gene: TRBV5-1
CDR3aa: CASSKDGAMNTEAFF
CDR3nt: TGCGCCAGCAGCAAGGACGGGGCGATGAACACTGAAGCTTTCTTT

j_gene: TRBJ1-1
abundance: NA
d_gene: TRBD1
v_gene: TRBV10-3
CDR3aa: CATQGGETEAFF
CDR3nt: TGTGCCACCCAGGGGGGTGAGACTGAAGCTTTCTTT

j_gene: TRBJ2-7
abundance: many
d_gene: TRBD2
v_gene: TRBV2
CDR3aa: CASRVLAGGPYEQYF
CDR3nt: TGTGCCAGCAGAGTCCTAGCGGGAGGGCCCTACGAGCAGTACTTC

j_gene: TRBJ2-7
abundance: few
d_gene: TRBD2
v_gene: TRBV20-1
CDR3aa: CSGTSGEKGYEQYF
CDR3nt: TGCAGCGGGACTAGCGGAGAGAAAGGCTACGAGCAGTACTTC

j_gene: TRBJ1-5
abundance: few
d_gene: NA
v_gene: TRBV20-1
CDR3aa: CSAKVANQPQHF
CDR3nt: TGCAGTGCTAAGGTAGCAAATCAGCCCCAGCATTTT

j_gene: TRBJ2-7
abundance: NA
d_gene: NA
v_gene: TRBV28
CDR3aa: CASNNLGITVAYEQYF
CDR3nt: TGTGCCAGCAATAATCTAGGAATTACAGTTGCCTACGAGCAGTACTTC

j_gene: TRBJ1-2
abundance: few
d_gene: TRBD1
v_gene: TRBV12-3/TRBV12-4
CDR3aa: CASSDWTGGLEGYTF
CDR3nt: TGTGCCAGCAGTGACTGGACAGGGGGTTTAGAGGGCTACACCTTC